This T cell receptor beta chain was captured in a study of blood T cell repertoires in COVID-19. About the research overall: The study drew acute and convalescent COVID-19 samples from the United States, Italy and Spain. In each case, the material was cDNA or gDNA derived from T cells, B-cell-depleted T cells, or PBMCs.

This clone was seen only once. The V segment lost 8 bases and the J segment 2 bases; nucleotides outside the gene matches: 11. This CDR3 is built from 16 residues. Germline V CDR1 and CDR2: MNHNY, SVGAGI (reference sequence). Authors' methods: Researchers report that nucleated cell counts were estimated from reference gene primer amplification. Clones were sequenced by immunoSEQ multiplex PCR, and TCRdb holds only the in-frame ones, with some missing. V and J calls and clone size are copied from that table; D and trimming were computed from the DNA. The sample holds 25,000 to 30,000 clones; 89% are singletons and the top ten take approximately 3.4%.

The sample was peripheral blood. The chain joins TRBV6-6 to TRBJ2-2, with 7 bases lining up with TRBD2. The clonotype comes from a human donor in a cohort sampled during active COVID-19. CDR3 sequence reads: CASAFWGGGNTGELFF. The CDR3 nucleotides read TGTGCCAGCGCTTTTTGGGGCGGGGGTAACACCGGGGAGCTGTTTTTT.